This TCR beta chain was observed in a study of T cell repertoires in cytomegalovirus infection. Background on the study: A matching HLA type, together with CMV infection, was signaled by public TCR beta signatures.

The study, taken as a whole, reports: Dominant in the ex vivo response were TCR beta clonotypes restricted by HLA-C and specific for CMV. Of the TCR beta families, the public ones yielded a cumulative frequency that identified carriers of CMV plus the relevant HLA.

TCRdb re-called the reads through MiXCR, storing one row per CDR3 protein. The sample lists approximately 700,000 distinct CDR3 sequences; approximately 34% were seen once. With respect to this clonotype: What it binds is unknown.

The clonotype comes from a human donor in good health (CMV status not recorded). Some clones in this sample may be carry-over from other donors' samples. The sample consisted of PBMCs.

The CDR3 protein is CSARDQARSYEQYF. The CDR3, as DNA: TGCAGTGCTAGAGATCAGGCCCGCTCCTACGAGCAGTACTTC. The chain couples TRBV20-1 to TRBJ2-7; D is uncertain. The CDR3 spans 14 residues. Deletions cut 0 bases from V and 0 bases from J, with 9 bases between. CDR1 is DFQATT and CDR2 is SNEGSKA in the germline V gene (reference sequence).